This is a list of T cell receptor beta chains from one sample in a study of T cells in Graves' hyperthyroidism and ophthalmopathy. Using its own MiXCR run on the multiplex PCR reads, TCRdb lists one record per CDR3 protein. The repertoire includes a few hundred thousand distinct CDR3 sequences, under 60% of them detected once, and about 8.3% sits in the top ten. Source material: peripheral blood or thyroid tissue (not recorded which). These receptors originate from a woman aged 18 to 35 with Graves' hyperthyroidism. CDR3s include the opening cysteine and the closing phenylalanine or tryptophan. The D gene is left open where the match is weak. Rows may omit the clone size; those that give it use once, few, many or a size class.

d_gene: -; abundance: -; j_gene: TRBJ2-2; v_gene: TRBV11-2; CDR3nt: TGTGCCAGCCGGACCGGGTTGGCCGGAGAGCTGTTTTTT; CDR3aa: CASRTGLAGELFF
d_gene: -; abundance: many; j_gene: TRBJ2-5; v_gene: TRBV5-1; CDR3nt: TGCGCCAGCAGCTTGGCCGTGGAGACCCAGCAAGAGACCCAGTACTTC; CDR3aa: CASSLAVETQQETQYF
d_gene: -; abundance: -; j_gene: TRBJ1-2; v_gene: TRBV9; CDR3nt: TGTGCCAGCAGCGTTAGCTTTGGGGTTGGCTACACCTTC; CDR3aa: CASSVSFGVGYTF
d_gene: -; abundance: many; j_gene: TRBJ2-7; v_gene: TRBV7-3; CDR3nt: TGTGCCAGCAGCTTAAACGCGGGATCCTACGAGCAGTACTTC; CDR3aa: CASSLNAGSYEQYF
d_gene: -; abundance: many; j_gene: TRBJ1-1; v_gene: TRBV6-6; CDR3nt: TGTGCCACCGTATCGAACACTGAAGCTTTCTTT; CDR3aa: CATVSNTEAFF
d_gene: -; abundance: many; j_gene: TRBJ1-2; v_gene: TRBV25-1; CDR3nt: TGTGCCAGCAGTGGCGTGGATGGCTACACCTTC; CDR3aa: CASSGVDGYTF
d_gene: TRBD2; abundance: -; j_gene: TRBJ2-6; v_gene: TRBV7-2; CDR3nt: TGTGCCAGCAGCATACTGGCGGGGGTGAACGTCCTGACTTTC; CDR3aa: CASSILAGVNVLTF
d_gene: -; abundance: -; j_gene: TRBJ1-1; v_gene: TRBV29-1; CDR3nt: TGCAGCGTTGTAAAGAACACTGAAGCTTTCTTT; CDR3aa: CSVVKNTEAFF
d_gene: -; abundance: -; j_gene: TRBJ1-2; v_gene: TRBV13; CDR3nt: TGTGCCAGCAGCACCCTGGGTGGCTATGGCTACACCTTC; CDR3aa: CASSTLGGYGYTF
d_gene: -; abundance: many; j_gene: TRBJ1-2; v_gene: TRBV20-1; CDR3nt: TGCAGTGCTAGAGATAAGGAAAATGGCTACACCTTC; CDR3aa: CSARDKENGYTF
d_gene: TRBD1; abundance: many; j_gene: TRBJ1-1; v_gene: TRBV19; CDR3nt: TGTGCCAGTAGTGTACAGGGGGCGAACACTGAAGCTTTCTTT; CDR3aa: CASSVQGANTEAFF
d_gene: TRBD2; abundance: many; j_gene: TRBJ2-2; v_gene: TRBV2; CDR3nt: TGTGCCAGCAGTGTGGGACTAGCGGACACCGGGGAGCTGTTTTTT; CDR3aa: CASSVGLADTGELFF
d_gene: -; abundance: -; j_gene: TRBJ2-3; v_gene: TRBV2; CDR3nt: TGTGCCAGCAGTGAAGGGCCGGGTAGCACAGATACGCAGTATTTT; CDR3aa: CASSEGPGSTDTQYF
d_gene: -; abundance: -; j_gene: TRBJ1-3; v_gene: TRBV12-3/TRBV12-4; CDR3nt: TGTGCCAGCAGCCCGGCCCGGAGCCCTGGAAACACCATATATTTT; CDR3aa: CASSPARSPGNTIYF
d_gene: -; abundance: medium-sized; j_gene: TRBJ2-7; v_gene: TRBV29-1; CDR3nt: TGCAGCGTTGTGACGGGGGAGCAGTACTTC; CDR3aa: CSVVTGEQYF
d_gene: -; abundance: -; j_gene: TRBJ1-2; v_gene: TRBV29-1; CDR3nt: TGCGGGGGCGATCCGGGGGACTATGGCTACACCTTC; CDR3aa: CGGDPGDYGYTF
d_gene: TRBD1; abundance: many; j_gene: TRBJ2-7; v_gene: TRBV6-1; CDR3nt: TGTGCCAGCAGTGAAGGGACAGGGGCGTACGAGCAGTACTTC; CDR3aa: CASSEGTGAYEQYF
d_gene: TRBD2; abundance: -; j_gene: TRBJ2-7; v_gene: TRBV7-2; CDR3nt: TGTGCCAGCAGCGAGGGACTAGCGGACTTAACCTACGAGCAGTACTTC; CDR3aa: CASSEGLADLTYEQYF
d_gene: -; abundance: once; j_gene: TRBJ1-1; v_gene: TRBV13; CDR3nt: TGTGCCAGCAAAGTTGGGACGACGAACACTGAAGCTTTCTTT; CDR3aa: CASKVGTTNTEAFF
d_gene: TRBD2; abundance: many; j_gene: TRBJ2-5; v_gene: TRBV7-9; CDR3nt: TGTGCCAGCAGCTCCGACCGGTGGGGCGGGAGCCTCAGAAGGGGGACCCAGTACTTC; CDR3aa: CASSSDRWGGSLRRGTQYF
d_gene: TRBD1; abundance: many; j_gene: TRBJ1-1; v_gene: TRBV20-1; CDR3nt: TGCAGTGCTAGAGCCGGGACAGCGGGCACTGAAGCTTTCTTT; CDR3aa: CSARAGTAGTEAFF
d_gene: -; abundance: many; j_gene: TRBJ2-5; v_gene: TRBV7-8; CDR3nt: TGTGCCAGCAGCTTAGAGACCCGAGAGACCCAGTACTTC; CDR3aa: CASSLETRETQYF
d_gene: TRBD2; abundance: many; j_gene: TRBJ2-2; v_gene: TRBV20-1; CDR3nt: TGCAGTGCCCGGGAGGCGGGCACCGGGGAGCTGTTTTTT; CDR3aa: CSAREAGTGELFF
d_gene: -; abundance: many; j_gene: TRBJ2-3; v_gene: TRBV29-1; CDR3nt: TGCAGCGTTGACTACACAGATACGCAGTATTTT; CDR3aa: CSVDYTDTQYF
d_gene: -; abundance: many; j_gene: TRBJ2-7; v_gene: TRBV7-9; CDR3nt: TGTGCCAGCAGCTTAGAGCCGGGACAAGACTACGAGCAGTACTTC; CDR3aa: CASSLEPGQDYEQYF
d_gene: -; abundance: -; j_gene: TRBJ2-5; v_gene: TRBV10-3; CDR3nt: TGTGCCATCAGTGTACACCACCAAGAGACCCAGTACTTC; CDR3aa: CAISVHHQETQYF
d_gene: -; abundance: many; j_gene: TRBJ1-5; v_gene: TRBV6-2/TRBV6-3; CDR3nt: TGTGCCAGCAGCACTAATCCGAACAGGGTGCAGCCCCAGCATTTT; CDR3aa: CASSTNPNRVQPQHF
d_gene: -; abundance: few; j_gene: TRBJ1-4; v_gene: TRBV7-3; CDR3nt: TGTGCCAGCAGCACGGGACTAGCGGGAGTTCTTTTT; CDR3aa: CASSTGLAGVLF
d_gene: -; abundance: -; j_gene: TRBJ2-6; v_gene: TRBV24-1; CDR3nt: TGTGCCACCTTAGCGGCAGGTGCCAACGTCCTGACTTTC; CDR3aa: CATLAAGANVLTF
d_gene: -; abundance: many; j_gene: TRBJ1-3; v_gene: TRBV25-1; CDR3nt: TGTGCCAGCAGTGAAACCGGGACACCAGCCTCTGGAAACACCATATATTTT; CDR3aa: CASSETGTPASGNTIYF
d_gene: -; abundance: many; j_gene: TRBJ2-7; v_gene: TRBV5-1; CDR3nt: TGCGCCAGCAGTCGTAAACCACCGGGAGACCTGATGACCCACGAGCAGTACTTC; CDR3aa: CASSRKPPGDLMTHEQYF
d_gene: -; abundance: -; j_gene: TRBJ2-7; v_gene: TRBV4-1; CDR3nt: TGCGCCAGCAGCCAAGCTACTAGTTCCAACTCCTACGAGCAGTACTTC; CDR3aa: CASSQATSSNSYEQYF
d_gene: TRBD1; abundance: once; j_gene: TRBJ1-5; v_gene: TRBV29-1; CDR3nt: TGCAGCCCCGGACAGGTTAACGGCAATCAGCCCCAGCATTTT; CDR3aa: CSPGQVNGNQPQHF
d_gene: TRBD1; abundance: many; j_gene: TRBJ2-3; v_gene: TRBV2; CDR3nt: TGTGCCAGCAGTGAAAGAGGGGACAGAGATACGCAGTATTTT; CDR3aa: CASSERGDRDTQYF
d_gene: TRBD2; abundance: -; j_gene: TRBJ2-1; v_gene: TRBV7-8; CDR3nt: TGTGCCAGCAGACGGGGGCGGACTAGCACAAATGAGCAGTTCTTC; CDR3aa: CASRRGRTSTNEQFF
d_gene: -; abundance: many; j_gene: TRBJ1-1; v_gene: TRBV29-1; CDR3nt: TGCAGCGTTCCTGAGGGAATGAACACTGAAGCTTTCTTT; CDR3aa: CSVPEGMNTEAFF
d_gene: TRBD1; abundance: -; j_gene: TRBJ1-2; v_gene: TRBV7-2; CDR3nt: TGTGCCAGCAGCTTGGTAGGGACAGTGGATGGCTACACCTTC; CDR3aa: CASSLVGTVDGYTF
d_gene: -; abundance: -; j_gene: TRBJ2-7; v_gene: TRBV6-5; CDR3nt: -; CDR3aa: CASSFLENRGEQYF
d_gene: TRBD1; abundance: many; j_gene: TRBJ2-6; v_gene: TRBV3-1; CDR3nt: TGTGCCAGCAGCACTACGGACAGGACTGATCCCTCTGGGGCCAACGTCCTGACTTTC; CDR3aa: CASSTTDRTDPSGANVLTF
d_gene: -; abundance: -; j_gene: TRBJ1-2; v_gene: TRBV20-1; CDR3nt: TGCAGTGCTAGAGAAGGGGGCTACACCTTC; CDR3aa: CSAREGGYTF
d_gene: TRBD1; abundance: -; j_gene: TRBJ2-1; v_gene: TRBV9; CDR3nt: TGTGCCAGCAGCGTAGCTACGAGGGGGACAGACAATGAGCAGTTCTTC; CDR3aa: CASSVATRGTDNEQFF
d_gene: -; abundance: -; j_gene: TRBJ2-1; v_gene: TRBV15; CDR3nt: TGTGCCACCAGCCCCGGCCCCTGGCAGGGCTCCTACAATGAGCAGTTCTTC; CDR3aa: CATSPGPWQGSYNEQFF